This TCR beta chain emerged from a study of blood T cell repertoires in COVID-19. The overall study: Italy, Spain and the United States were the sources of the convalescent and acute COVID-19 samples. Sources were T cells, B-cell-depleted T cells, or PBMCs; the material itself was cDNA or gDNA.

Enrollment of patients from Seattle took place during active infection, with longitudinal follow-up. As processed by the authors: Researchers report that nucleated cell counts were estimated from reference gene primer amplification. This table comes from immunoSEQ multiplex PCR, and its TCRdb copy is limited to in-frame clones, with some not included. For V, J and clone size, that table is used; D and trimming come from the DNA. Of some 390,000 clones detected, approximately 89% appear once; the ten largest clones hold roughly 1.5%. The J segment lost 0 bases and the V segment lost 1 base, leaving 3 bases of the junction unmatched. CDR1 is LGHNA and CDR2 is YSLEER in the germline V gene. The CDR3 totals 16 residues.

The sequencing input was peripheral blood. This TCR came from a woman in her forties with COVID-19, enrolled during active disease. V gene TRBV4-3 combines with J gene TRBJ2-4; TRBD1 aligns across 7 bases. The CDR3 DNA sequence: TGCGCCAGCAGCCAAGGCGACAGGGAAGCCAAAAACATTCAGTACTTC. Amino acid sequence: CASSQGDREAKNIQYF.